This TCR beta chain was found in a study of blood T cell repertoires in COVID-19. The data were produced by immunoSEQ multiplex PCR, yet TCRdb's version contains in-frame clones alone and is incomplete. Among about 48,000 clones listed, approximately 90% were seen once. CDR1 and CDR2 from the germline V gene are SNHLY and FYNNEI. V shed 7 bases and J shed 6 bases, with 15 bases lying between them. This CDR3 comprises 13 residues. The material sequenced was peripheral blood. This receptor was taken from an elderly woman with COVID-19, enrolled during active disease. The chain carries TRBV2 and TRBJ1-2, with no clear D. The CDR3: CASKADKMNGYTF. The DNA of the CDR3 is TGTGCCAGCAAGGCAGACAAAATGAATGGCTACACCTTC. The whole variable domain, filled in from reference TRBV2 and TRBJ1-2, reads EPEVTQTPSHQVTQMGQEVILRCVPISNHLYFYWYRQILGQKVEFLVSFYNNEISEKSEIFDDQFSVERPDGSNFTLKIRSTKLEDSAMYFCASKADKMNGYTFGSGTRLTVV.